Reported below is one TCR beta chain. This record comes from a study of blood T cell repertoires in COVID-19. About the research overall: Some COVID-19 samples were acute and others convalescent; all came from the United States, Italy and Spain. T cells, B-cell-depleted T cells, or PBMCs provided the cDNA or gDNA that served as material.

In the original processing: Cell counts per sample came from amplifying reference gene primers. TCRdb's copy holds only in-frame clones and misses some; the assay was immunoSEQ multiplex PCR. V, J and clone size derive from that table, while D and trimming were established from the DNA sequence. The sample has roughly 140,000 clones, approximately 80% seen once. This CDR3 is built from 14 residues. V lost 4 bases to trimming and J lost 3 bases; unmatched junction nucleotides: 8. The germline V gene encodes CDR1 SQVTM and CDR2 ANQGSEA. This receptor was taken from a woman older than 75 in a cohort sampled during active or convalescent COVID-19. The chain has TRBV29-1 and TRBJ1-1; the match to TRBD1 covers 7 bases. Material: peripheral blood. For the CDR3, the DNA is TGCAGCGTTGGCCAGGGGGTTTCTGACACTGAAGCTTTCTTT. It yields the protein CSVGQGVSDTEAFF.